A selection of T cell receptor beta chains follows, all from one sample in a study of T-cell memory formation after mild COVID-19. Via MiXCR, TCRdb re-called the 5' RACE reads, giving one row per CDR3 protein. The sample records about 81,000 distinct CDR3 sequences, roughly 25% being singletons. Sequences were obtained from PBMCs or a T cell subset sorted from them (not recorded which). These receptor sequences come from a man between 18 and 35 years old who had mild COVID-19 (a few samples of this study predate the infection). Cell type and time point are not known. Each CDR3 is given without its conserved first and last residue. D genes are given only for firm matches.

v_call: TRBV4-1; d_call: -; j_call: TRBJ2-5; cdr3_aa: ASSQPPVGDPETQY
v_call: TRBV6-5; d_call: -; j_call: TRBJ2-7; cdr3_aa: ASRPFGSVSYEQY
v_call: TRBV4-3; d_call: -; j_call: TRBJ2-7; cdr3_aa: ASSQVTGESNEQY
v_call: TRBV28; d_call: -; j_call: TRBJ1-5; cdr3_aa: ASSLSGDQPQH
v_call: TRBV7-8; d_call: TRBD2; j_call: TRBJ2-1; cdr3_aa: ASSPNSGGGAFGEQF
v_call: TRBV7-9; d_call: TRBD2; j_call: TRBJ2-1; cdr3_aa: ASSLDSGVLNEQF
v_call: TRBV5-1; d_call: -; j_call: TRBJ2-4; cdr3_aa: ASRALRDIQY
v_call: TRBV7-9; d_call: TRBD2; j_call: TRBJ2-3; cdr3_aa: ASSSLAGGPDTQY
v_call: TRBV18; d_call: TRBD1; j_call: TRBJ2-5; cdr3_aa: ASSPLRGQQETQY
v_call: TRBV20-1; d_call: -; j_call: TRBJ2-5; cdr3_aa: SASPGVGGQETQY
v_call: TRBV29-1; d_call: TRBD2; j_call: TRBJ2-2; cdr3_aa: VFRDYATGELF
v_call: TRBV6-2/TRBV6-3; d_call: TRBD2; j_call: TRBJ2-7; cdr3_aa: ASRNLAGASYEQY
v_call: TRBV6-5; d_call: TRBD2; j_call: TRBJ2-2; cdr3_aa: ASRGAGPPTGELF
v_call: TRBV7-8; d_call: -; j_call: TRBJ2-5; cdr3_aa: ASSLKRIQETQY
v_call: TRBV2; d_call: TRBD1; j_call: TRBJ1-5; cdr3_aa: ASSDTQGAGQPQH
v_call: TRBV4-3; d_call: TRBD2; j_call: TRBJ2-5; cdr3_aa: ASSPSSGGAWETQY
v_call: TRBV13; d_call: -; j_call: TRBJ1-2; cdr3_aa: ASSLNGDGYT
v_call: TRBV5-1; d_call: -; j_call: TRBJ1-6; cdr3_aa: ASSLVGFGNSPLH
v_call: TRBV7-6; d_call: TRBD2; j_call: TRBJ2-3; cdr3_aa: ASSPGLAATDTQY
v_call: TRBV7-9; d_call: -; j_call: TRBJ1-1; cdr3_aa: ASSSTGEAF
v_call: TRBV27; d_call: TRBD1; j_call: TRBJ1-2; cdr3_aa: ASSLTGIGDYGYT
v_call: TRBV4-1; d_call: -; j_call: TRBJ1-2; cdr3_aa: ASSLGGGAYGYT
v_call: TRBV4-1; d_call: TRBD2; j_call: TRBJ2-3; cdr3_aa: ASSQAERGADTQY
v_call: TRBV6-6; d_call: -; j_call: TRBJ1-2; cdr3_aa: ASSPRTEGGYT
v_call: TRBV7-8; d_call: -; j_call: TRBJ1-1; cdr3_aa: ASSWSLENTEAF
v_call: TRBV4-1; d_call: -; j_call: TRBJ2-7; cdr3_aa: ASSQEMFGLDEQY
v_call: TRBV6-2/TRBV6-3; d_call: TRBD2; j_call: TRBJ2-2; cdr3_aa: ASSLAGVDTGELF
v_call: TRBV6-4; d_call: -; j_call: TRBJ1-1; cdr3_aa: ASSATGRNEEAF